This TCR beta chain was retrieved from a study of cytomegalovirus exposure and HLA in healthy donors. Whole-study results and caveats: Rare TCR sequences predominated, though certain public TCRs were found in many donors. The productive fraction for most TCR beta V segments was about 87% or about 30% in an earlier analysis.

About this clone: Its matching antigen is unknown. Germline and junction disagree at one end, which may indicate a read error.

This PCR relied on a set of 60 Vbeta primers and 13 Jbeta primers. This table comes from immunoSEQ multiplex PCR, and its TCRdb copy is limited to in-frame clones, with some not included. The sample shows fewer than 300,000 clones, about four fifths of them seen only once. Input material: PBMCs. The receptor was isolated from a girl aged 2 to 10 in good health and CMV-seronegative.

CDR3 protein: CSSSLLGQGYNEQFF. CDR3 DNA: TGTTCCAGCAGCTTGCTGGGACAGGGGTACAATGAGCAGTTCTTC. This chain uses TRBV7-9 with TRBJ2-1; 10 bases are shared with TRBD1. This CDR3 has 15 residues. The germline V gene encodes CDR1 SEHNR and CDR2 FQNEAQ (reference sequence).